Following are 12 T cell receptor beta chains from one sample sequenced in a study of cytomegalovirus exposure and HLA in healthy donors. With 60 Vbeta and 13 Jbeta primers, the PCR was carried out. The method was immunoSEQ multiplex PCR; TCRdb's version includes in-frame clones alone and lacks a portion of them. The sample lists 200,000 to 250,000 clones; around 85% were seen once. Sequences were obtained from PBMCs. Receptors originate from a human donor in good health.

The rearrangement links TRBV9 to TRBJ2-7, with D tentatively TRBD2 (5 bases). Germline assignment: CDR1 SGDLS and CDR2 YYNGEE. The CDR3 is 15 amino acids. Trimming took 3 bases from V and 3 from J, leaving 16 bases between them. The CDR3 coding sequence is TGTGCCAGCAGCGCCTCTAGCAGGAGGAGCTACGAGCAGTACTTC. This encodes CASSASSRRSYEQYF.

V and J are TRBV7-2 and TRBJ2-5; 8 bases are a match to TRBD2. The last part of the DNA fits TRBJ2-7 better; the J call may be wrong. The germline V gene encodes CDR1 SGHTA and CDR2 FQGNSA. CDR3 length equals 15 residues. The CDR3 reads CASSFPGLEYYEQYF. In DNA, the CDR3 is TGTGCCAGCAGCTTCCCGGGACTAGAGTACTACGAGCAGTACTTC.

The chain combines TRBV7-2 with TRBJ2-1, with a tentative D call TRBD2 (6 bases). The CDR3 sequence is 16 residues long. V lost 1 base and J lost 4, with 14 bases in between. CDR1 is SGHTA, CDR2 FQGNSA, per germline. As DNA, the CDR3 is TGTGCCAGCAGCTTAGAAAGTGGGAGGAGTTACAATGAGCAGTTCTTC. It is translated as CASSLESGRSYNEQFF.

A single count supports this clone. The rearrangement links TRBV4-3 to TRBJ2-7, with 9 bases aligning to TRBD1. The V gene end was trimmed by 3 bases and the J gene end by 6 bases; junction bases not matched to a gene: 3. The CDR3 is 13 amino acids. Per the germline V gene, CDR1 is LGHNA and CDR2 is YSLEER. The CDR3 reads CASSHGTGSEQYF. The CDR3 DNA sequence: TGCGCCAGCAGCCACGGGACAGGGAGCGAGCAGTACTTC.

The rearrangement links TRBV10-3 to TRBJ2-7, with TRBD2 matching 10 bases. J gave up 7 bases and V 8 bases, and 8 bases lay outside the gene matches. CDR1 and CDR2 from the germline V gene are ENHRY and SYGVKD. The CDR3 extends over 13 amino acids. DNA of the CDR3: TGTGCCATCTCCGCGGGACTAGCGAGAGAGCAGTACTTC. Translating it yields CAISAGLAREQYF.

V gene TRBV28 combines with J gene TRBJ1-5; TRBD1 might be the D (6 bases). This CDR3 comprises 15 residues. CDR1 is MDHEN and CDR2 is SYDVKM in the germline V gene. Trimming took off 5 bases at V and 8 bases at J, with 19 bases between the two ends. The CDR3 DNA reads TGTGCCAGCAGTCTAGTCGACAGGCCCCTGGAGCCCCAGCATTTT. It codes for CASSLVDRPLEPQHF.

This sequence joins TRBV18 and TRBJ2-3; 8 bases are shared with TRBD2. There are 15 residues in the CDR3. V shed 5 bases and J 2 bases; nucleotides not matched to a gene: 6. Germline CDR1 is KGHSH and CDR2 is LQKENI. The chain's CDR3 is CASSAAGGSTDTQYF. The CDR3 DNA is TGTGCCAGCTCAGCGGCGGGAGGTTCCACAGATACGCAGTATTTT.

This sequence joins TRBV7-2 and TRBJ1-1; 7 nucleotides match TRBD1. After removal of 5 bases from V and 4 bases from J, the junction contained 4 bases not matched to a gene. The CDR3 has 13 amino acids. Per germline, CDR1 SGHTA and CDR2 FQGNSA. The CDR3: CASSQGQRTEAFF. In DNA form, the CDR3 reads TGTGCCAGCAGCCAGGGACAGCGCACTGAAGCTTTCTTT.

This clone has only one observation. The rearrangement joins TRBV5-1 to TRBJ2-1; 11 bases agree with TRBD1. Unmatched junction bases numbered 2, after V lost 0 bases and J lost 3 bases. CDR3 length: 16 residues. The germline V gene encodes CDR1 SGHRS and CDR2 YFSETQ. The CDR3 bases are TGCGCCAGCAGCTTGGCGGGACAGGGGGTCTACAATGAGCAGTTCTTC. It translates to CASSLAGQGVYNEQFF.

This chain uses TRBV19 with TRBJ1-2; TRBD1 matches 8 bases. The germline CDR1 and CDR2 sequences are LNHDA and SQIVND (reference sequence). Unmatched junction bases numbered 2, after V lost 6 bases and J lost 5 bases. The CDR3 extends over 12 amino acids. The chain's CDR3 is CASRGQGYGYTF. CDR3 nucleotides: TGTGCCAGTAGAGGACAGGGATATGGCTACACCTTC.

The chain joins TRBV7-3 to TRBJ2-7; D uncertain. V gave up 2 bases and J gave up 6 bases, with 11 bases separating them. The CDR3 length is 13 residues. CDR1 and CDR2 (germline): SGHTA, FQGTGA. CDR3 in DNA: TGTGCCAGCAGCTTAGGCCCTAGGCGCGAGCAGTACTTC. It yields the protein CASSLGPRREQYF.

Here the CDR3 DNA reads TGTGCCAGCAGTGAAGGCCTAGTTGTCGAGCAGTACTTC. Translating it yields CASSEGLVVEQYF. The V gene is TRBV25-1, the J gene TRBJ2-7, with no clear D. Germline V gives CDR1 MGHDK, CDR2 SYGVNS. Trimming took off 2 bases at V and 6 bases at J, with 11 bases between the two ends. The CDR3 totals 13 residues.